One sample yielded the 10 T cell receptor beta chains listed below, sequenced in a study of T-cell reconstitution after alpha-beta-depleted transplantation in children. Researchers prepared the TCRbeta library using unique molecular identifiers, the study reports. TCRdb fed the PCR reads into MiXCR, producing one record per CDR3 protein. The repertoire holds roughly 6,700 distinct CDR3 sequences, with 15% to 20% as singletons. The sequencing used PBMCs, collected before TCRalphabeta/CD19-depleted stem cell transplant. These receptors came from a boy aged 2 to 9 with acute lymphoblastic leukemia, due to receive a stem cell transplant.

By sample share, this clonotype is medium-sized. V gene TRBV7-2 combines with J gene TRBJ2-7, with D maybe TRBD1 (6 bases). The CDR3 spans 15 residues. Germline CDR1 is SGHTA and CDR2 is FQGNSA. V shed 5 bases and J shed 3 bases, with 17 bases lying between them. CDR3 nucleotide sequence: TGTGCCAGCAGCCGCATCCCGGGACAAAGCTACGAGCAGTACTTC. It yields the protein CASSRIPGQSYEQYF.

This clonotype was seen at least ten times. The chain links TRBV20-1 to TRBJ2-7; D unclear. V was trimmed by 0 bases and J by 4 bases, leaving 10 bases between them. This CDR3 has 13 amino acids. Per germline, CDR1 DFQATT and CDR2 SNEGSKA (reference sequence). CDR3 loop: CSARDSKGYEQYF. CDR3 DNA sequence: TGCAGTGCTAGAGATAGTAAGGGATACGAGCAGTACTTC.

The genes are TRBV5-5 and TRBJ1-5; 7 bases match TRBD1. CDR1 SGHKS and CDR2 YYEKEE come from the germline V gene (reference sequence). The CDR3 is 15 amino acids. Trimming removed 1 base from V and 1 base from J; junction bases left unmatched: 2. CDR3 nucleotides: TGTGCCAGCAGCTTGAAACAGGGGAGCAATCAGCCCCAGCATTTT. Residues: CASSLKQGSNQPQHF. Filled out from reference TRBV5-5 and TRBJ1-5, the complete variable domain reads DAGVTQSPTHLIKTRGQQVTLRCSPISGHKSVSWYQQVLGQGPQFIFQYYEKEERGRGNFPDRFSARQFPNYSSELNVNALLLGDSALYLCASSLKQGSNQPQHFGDGTRLSIL.

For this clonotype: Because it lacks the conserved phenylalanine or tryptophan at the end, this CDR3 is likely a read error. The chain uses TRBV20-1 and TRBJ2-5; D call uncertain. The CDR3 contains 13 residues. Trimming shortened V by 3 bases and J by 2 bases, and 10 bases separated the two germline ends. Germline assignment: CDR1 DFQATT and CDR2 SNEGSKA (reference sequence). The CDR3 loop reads CSARSPEQETQYC. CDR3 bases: TGCAGTGCTAGGTCGCCAGAACAAGAGACCCAGTACTGC.

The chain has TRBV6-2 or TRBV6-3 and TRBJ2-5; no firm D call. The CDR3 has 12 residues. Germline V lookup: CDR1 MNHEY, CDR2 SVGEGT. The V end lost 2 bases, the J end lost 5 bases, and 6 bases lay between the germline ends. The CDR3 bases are TGTGCCAGCAGTTACGTCCCTGAGACCCAGTACTTC. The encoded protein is CASSYVPETQYF.

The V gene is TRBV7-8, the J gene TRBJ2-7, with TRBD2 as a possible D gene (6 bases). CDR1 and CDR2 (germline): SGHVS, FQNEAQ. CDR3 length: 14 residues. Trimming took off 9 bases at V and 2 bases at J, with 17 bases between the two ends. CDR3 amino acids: CARGPREPTYEQYF. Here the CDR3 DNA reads TGTGCCAGGGGCCCCCGGGAGCCAACCTACGAGCAGTACTTC.

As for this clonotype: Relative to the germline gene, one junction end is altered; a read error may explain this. The CDR3 DNA reads as TGTGCCAGCAGCCAAGATCAGGGGGACTTGCTTCCCTCCTACGGGCAGTACTTC. Translating gives CASSQDQGDLLPSYGQYF. This chain links TRBV3-1 with TRBJ2-7, with D perhaps matching TRBD1 (7 bases). The CDR3 is made up of 18 amino acids. Germline lookup yields CDR1 LGHDT and CDR2 YNNKEL (reference sequence).

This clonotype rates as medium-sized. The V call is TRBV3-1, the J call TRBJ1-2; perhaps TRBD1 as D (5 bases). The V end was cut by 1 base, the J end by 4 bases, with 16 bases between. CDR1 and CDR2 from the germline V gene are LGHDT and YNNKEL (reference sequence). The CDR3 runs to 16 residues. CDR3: CASSQAPGGLLYGYTF. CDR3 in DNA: TGTGCCAGCAGCCAAGCCCCGGGGGGACTTCTCTATGGCTACACCTTC.

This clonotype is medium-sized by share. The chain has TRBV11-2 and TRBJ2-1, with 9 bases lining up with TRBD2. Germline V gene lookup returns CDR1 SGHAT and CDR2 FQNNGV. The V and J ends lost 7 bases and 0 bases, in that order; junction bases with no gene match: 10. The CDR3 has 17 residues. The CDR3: CASNPQRGEISYNEQFF. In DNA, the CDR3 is TGTGCCAGCAACCCCCAGCGGGGGGAGATCTCCTACAATGAGCAGTTCTTC.

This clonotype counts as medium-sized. CDR3 residues: CASSNRGGAGTDTQYF. The CDR3 nucleotides read TGTGCCAGCAGTAATCGCGGGGGGGCCGGGACAGATACGCAGTATTTT. The rearrangement links TRBV6-1 to TRBJ2-3; 9 bases are shared with TRBD2. The CDR3 totals 16 residues. Germline CDR1 MNHNS, CDR2 SASEGT. With V trimmed by 5 bases and J by 3 bases, 9 bases remained unmatched.